What follows describes a single T cell receptor (beta chain). The time point here: baseline, week 1 (first vaccination visit). Described treatment: pre-vaccination baseline after standard-of-care therapy. Each astrocytoma in the donors was new, WHO grade 3 or 4, IDH1-mutant and ATRX-lost. This specimen belongs to a study of a mutant IDH1 vaccine in newly diagnosed glioma. TCRdb's copy holds only in-frame clones and misses some; the assay was immunoSEQ multiplex PCR. Counted here are 75,000 to 100,000 clones, about 87% occurring once; the ten biggest clones make up less than 0.65%. CDR1 and CDR2 from the germline V gene are WNHNN and SYGVQD (reference sequence). V lost 2 bases and J 2 bases, leaving 7 bases between the germline ends. The CDR3 runs 13 residues.

The sequencing here drew on PBMCs, taken from a glioma patient treated with radiotherapy, temozolomide or both. The chain couples TRBV10-1 to TRBJ2-7; maybe TRBD1 (5 bases). The receptor was isolated from a woman aged 45 to 65 with glioma. For the CDR3, the DNA is TGCGCCAGCAGTGAGAGGGGCCCCTACGAGCAGTACTTC. Translation gives CASSERGPYEQYF.